This T cell receptor beta chain emerged from a study of shared clonotypes between healthy human individuals. Study details: Serving as donors were two women and a few men, whose ages spanned 18 to 49. Overall study results and limits: Between a handful of donors, naive CD4 clonotypes were shared at a level of about 5%. Across subsets, estimated richness was generally greater for naive than for memory populations.

As handled by the study authors: Filtering differed since immunoSEQ provided only junctions, with no quality scores. Generated by immunoSEQ multiplex PCR, the TCRdb table keeps only in-frame clones and is missing some. The V and J calls and the clone size are those of that table, but D and trimming were determined from the DNA. There are roughly 2.1 million clones in the sample; just over 90% occur only once, and 1.7% lies in the top ten. CD8 cells regarded as naive lacked CD45RO, were positively chosen for CCR7, and omitted terminally differentiated effector memory CD45RA+ cells. This CDR3 has 14 amino acids. The germline V gene encodes CDR1 SGDLS and CDR2 YYNGEE. V lost 3 bases, J lost 1 base, and 3 bases stayed unmatched. Notes on this clone: Its matching antigen is unknown.

V usage is TRBV9 and J usage is TRBJ2-7, with 8 bases that match TRBD2. The TCR originated in a young man in good health. Some clones in this sample may be carry-over from other donors' samples. Sequenced input: naive CD8+ T cells from PBMCs. The CDR3 DNA is TGTGCCAGCAGCGAACTAGCGGAGTCCTACGAGCAGTACTTC. Its translation is CASSELAESYEQYF.